Listed below are T cell receptor beta chains from one sample, sequenced in a study of OX40 agonist ivuxolimab in advanced cancers. The assay was immunoSEQ multiplex PCR, and TCRdb's table has in-frame clones only and misses some. The sample lists 120,000 or so clones, about 92% seen once, with 0.27% in the top ten. This specimen consisted of CD4+ or CD8+ T cells sorted from blood, obtained in a trial of the OX40 agonist ivuxolimab. The receptors here all came from an adult with an advanced solid tumor such as melanoma, head and neck, liver or kidney cancer. Each CDR3 is given with its conserved first and last residue. A D gene is named only where the DNA matches it firmly. Part of the rows lack a size; the others show once, few, many or a class for expanded clones.

clone_size j_call v_call d_call cdr3_aa cdr3_nt
NA TRBJ2-1 TRBV5-1 NA CASSPPGDSYNEQFF TGCGCCAGCAGCCCACCGGGGGACTCCTACAATGAGCAGTTCTTC
NA TRBJ2-7 TRBV6-5 TRBD2 CASRVSSGGTYEQYF TGTGCCAGCAGGGTTTCTAGCGGGGGCACCTACGAGCAGTACTTC
NA TRBJ1-1 TRBV9 NA CASSEGTFNTEAFF TGTGCCAGCAGCGAGGGGACGTTTAACACTGAAGCTTTCTTT
once TRBJ1-5 TRBV7-9 NA CASSLRTQPQHF TGTGCCAGCAGCCTGAGGACCCAGCCCCAGCATTTT
few TRBJ1-5 TRBV5-5 TRBD1 CASSPGQGAITDSNQPQHF TGTGCCAGCAGCCCGGGACAGGGGGCCATCACGGACTCCAATCAGCCCCAGCATTTT
NA TRBJ1-5 TRBV11-2 NA CASSLGNGGGPQHF TGTGCCAGCAGCCTAGGGAACGGAGGAGGGCCCCAGCATTTT
NA TRBJ1-1 TRBV19 NA CASSIVTGGAISTEAFF TGTGCCAGTAGTATAGTCACGGGGGGCGCCATAAGCACTGAAGCTTTCTTT
NA TRBJ2-3 TRBV7-2 TRBD2 CASSREGYTQYF TGTGCCAGCAGCCGGGAGGGATATACGCAGTATTTT
NA TRBJ1-1 TRBV14 NA CASSQDSNTEAFF TGTGCCAGCAGCCAAGACTCGAACACTGAAGCTTTCTTT
NA TRBJ2-7 TRBV11-1 TRBD2 CASSPGGSSYEQYF TGTGCCAGCAGCCCCGGCGGGAGCTCCTACGAGCAGTACTTC
NA TRBJ2-5 TRBV19 NA CASSIDRGLGETQYF TGTGCCAGTAGTATAGACAGAGGGTTGGGTGAGACCCAGTACTTC
once TRBJ1-3 TRBV6-5 NA CASSSPGLAGNTIYF TGTGCCAGCAGTTCGCCCGGACTGGCGGGAAACACCATATATTTT
NA TRBJ2-2 TRBV27 NA CASSLVDSNTGELFF TGTGCCAGCAGTTTAGTGGACTCAAACACCGGGGAGCTGTTTTTT
NA TRBJ2-7 TRBV18 NA CASSPMGANEQYF TGTGCCAGCTCACCAATGGGGGCCAACGAGCAGTACTTC
NA TRBJ2-3 TRBV27 NA CASKVSQGTDTQYF TGTGCCAGCAAAGTTTCACAGGGCACAGATACGCAGTATTTT
NA TRBJ1-4 TRBV7-9 NA CASSSLNEKLFF TGTGCCAGCAGCTCTCTTAATGAAAAACTGTTTTTT
NA TRBJ2-5 TRBV9 NA CASSFGQLSNRQETQYF TGTGCCAGCAGTTTTGGACAGCTCTCGAATAGGCAAGAGACCCAGTACTTC
few TRBJ2-7 TRBV7-2 NA CASSSPPTYEQYF TGTGCCAGCAGCTCTCCGCCTACCTACGAGCAGTACTTC
NA TRBJ1-3 TRBV7-8 NA CATRLQEGNTIYF TGTGCCACTCGGTTACAGGAAGGAAACACCATATATTTT
NA TRBJ2-7 TRBV11-1 TRBD2 CASSTGLAETSEQYF TGTGCCAGCAGCACCGGACTAGCGGAAACTTCCGAGCAGTACTTC
NA TRBJ1-3 TRBV5-6 TRBD1 CASSLDGTGHLNTIYF TGTGCCAGCAGCTTAGACGGGACAGGCCATTTGAACACCATATATTTT
NA TRBJ1-1 TRBV4-2 TRBD1 CASSQGGTTGANTEAFF TGTGCCAGCAGCCAAGGGGGGACAACAGGGGCGAACACTGAAGCTTTCTTT
few TRBJ2-3 TRBV19 TRBD1 CASSLTDRDGDTQYF TGTGCCAGTAGTCTAACGGACAGGGACGGAGATACGCAGTATTTT
NA TRBJ2-7 TRBV11-2 TRBD2 CASSLVFSGSGEQYF TGTGCCAGCAGCTTAGTTTTTAGCGGGAGTGGCGAGCAGTACTTC
NA TRBJ2-7 TRBV2 TRBD1 CASSIQGGPLDEQYF TGTGCCAGCAGTATACAGGGGGGACCTTTGGACGAGCAGTACTTC
NA TRBJ2-5 TRBV28 NA CASSVTQGSQETQYF TGTGCCAGCAGCGTTACCCAGGGATCCCAAGAGACCCAGTACTTC
NA TRBJ2-1 TRBV28 TRBD2 CASRSRLAFPYNEQFF TGTGCCAGCAGATCCCGACTAGCCTTCCCCTACAATGAGCAGTTCTTC
few TRBJ1-2 TRBV7-2 NA CASSYTLARRSNYGYTF TGTGCCAGCAGCTACACGTTGGCCCGGCGGTCTAACTATGGCTACACCTTC
NA TRBJ2-7 TRBV5-6 NA CASSPREWYKQYF TGTGCCAGCAGCCCCAGAGAGTGGTATAAGCAGTACTTC
NA TRBJ2-5 TRBV20-1 NA CSARDQETQYF TGCAGTGCTAGAGACCAAGAGACCCAGTACTTC
NA TRBJ1-1 TRBV15 NA CATSRDRLNTEAFF TGTGCCACCAGCAGAGATAGGCTGAACACTGAAGCTTTCTTT
once TRBJ2-1 TRBV11-2 TRBD2 CASSLDRGLAYDEQFF TGTGCCAGCAGCTTAGATCGGGGACTAGCGTATGATGAGCAGTTCTTC
NA TRBJ2-1 TRBV11-2 NA CASSFRGLFSNEQFF TGTGCCAGCAGCTTTAGAGGGCTATTCTCGAATGAGCAGTTCTTC
NA TRBJ1-2 TRBV6-1 NA CASREGQGYTF TGTGCCAGCCGGGAAGGACAAGGCTACACCTTC
NA TRBJ1-3 TRBV7-2 TRBD1 CASSPPTDRGLGNTIYF TGTGCCAGCAGCCCCCCAACCGACAGGGGGTTAGGAAACACCATATATTTT
NA TRBJ2-1 TRBV4-3 NA CASRQGPGYNEQFF TGCGCCAGCAGGCAAGGCCCGGGGTACAATGAGCAGTTCTTC
once TRBJ2-7 TRBV5-8 NA CASSFAGLTAYEQYF TGTGCCAGCAGCTTCGCGGGACTTACAGCCTACGAGCAGTACTTC
NA TRBJ2-7 TRBV7-8 NA CASRRDRMSSYEQYF TGTGCCAGCAGAAGAGACAGGATGAGCTCCTACGAGCAGTACTTC
once TRBJ2-5 TRBV7-3 NA CASSSGTGSAAQYF TGTGCCAGCAGCTCCGGTACCGGGAGTGCGGCCCAGTACTTC
NA TRBJ2-5 TRBV5-4 NA CASSLDARTQYF TGTGCCAGCAGCTTGGACGCCCGAACCCAGTACTTC
NA TRBJ1-2 TRBV19 NA CASSSTQGRAGKAGYTF TGTGCCAGTAGTTCCACACAGGGCCGAGCGGGTAAAGCTGGCTACACCTTC